The 20 T cell receptor beta chains below come from one sample, sequenced in a study of blood T cell repertoires in COVID-19. Assay used: immunoSEQ multiplex PCR; TCRdb lists only in-frame clones, some missing. The sample includes some 74,000 clones, more than 65% of them seen just once. The sample was peripheral blood. Source of these receptors: a woman aged 50 to 65 with acute or convalescent COVID-19.

The gene calls are TRBV5-6 and TRBJ2-3, with a possible D match to TRBD1 (5 bases). The ends were cut back, 2 bases at V and 9 bases at J, with 10 bases in the middle. The CDR3 sequence is 12 residues long. Germline CDR1 reads SGHDT; CDR2 reads YYEEEE. The CDR3 nucleotides are TGTGCCAGCAGCTTTGGGGCCGACACGCAGTATTTT. It is translated as CASSFGADTQYF.

The V and J genes are TRBV2 and TRBJ1-1, with 7 bases aligning to TRBD1. V was pared by 7 bases and J by 1 base, with 3 bases of the junction left unmatched. Per the germline V gene, CDR1 is SNHLY and CDR2 is FYNNEI. The CDR3 is 13 residues long. The CDR3 bases are TGTGCCAGCATGGGACAGCCGAACACTGAAGCTTTCTTT. The encoded protein is CASMGQPNTEAFF.

This chain joins TRBV7-3 and TRBJ1-3, with a possible D match to TRBD1 (5 bases). The CDR3 runs 14 residues. Germline CDR1 is SGHTA and CDR2 is FQGTGA. V was clipped by 6 bases and J by 4 bases, with 13 bases between them. CDR3 DNA: TGTGCCAGCAGTCCCGGGGGTATCGGAAACACCATATATTTT. It translates to CASSPGGIGNTIYF.

This chain uses TRBV7-8 with TRBJ1-1; perhaps TRBD1 as D (6 bases). This CDR3 has 12 amino acids. From germline, CDR1 is SGHVS and CDR2 FQNEAQ. Trimming took off 3 bases at V and 10 bases at J, with 12 bases between the two ends. Here the CDR3 reads CASSFTGTGAFF. The CDR3 DNA follows: TGTGCCAGCAGCTTTACAGGGACGGGAGCTTTCTTT.

This sequence joins TRBV28 and TRBJ2-7; maybe TRBD2 (7 bases). V was cut by 6 bases and J by 5 bases, with 17 bases left in between. Germline CDR1 reads MDHEN; CDR2 reads SYDVKM. This CDR3 comprises 14 residues. The CDR3 sequence is CASSPGGGGDEQYF. Here the CDR3 DNA reads TGTGCCAGCAGCCCGGGGGGAGGGGGAGACGAGCAGTACTTC. The full variable domain, completed using reference TRBV28 and TRBJ2-7, is DVKVTQSSRYLVKRTGEKVFLECVQDMDHENMFWYRQDPGLGLRLIYFSYDVKMKEKGDIPEGYSVSREKKERFSLILESASTNQTSMYLCASSPGGGGDEQYFGPGTRLTVT.

This clone was observed a handful of times. At the DNA level, this CDR3 is encoded by other sequences in the same sample as well. The rearrangement uses TRBV7-2 and TRBJ2-3; possibly TRBD2 for D (5 bases). The CDR3 is made up of 13 amino acids. Deletions cut 1 base from V and 5 bases from J, with 7 bases between. The germline CDR1 and CDR2 sequences are SGHTA and FQGNSA. The CDR3 DNA follows: TGTGCCAGCAGCTTAGAGAGGGAAGATACGCAGTATTTT. It yields the protein CASSLEREDTQYF.

In its sample, this clone was seen a few times. The genes are TRBV7-2 and TRBJ2-7; possible D gene TRBD2, 5 bases. The CDR3 is 14 residues long. V was clipped by 1 base and J by 4 bases, with 11 bases between them. Germline V lookup: CDR1 SGHTA, CDR2 FQGNSA. CDR3 sequence (DNA): TGTGCCAGCAGCTTAGTGGCTAGCACGTACGAGCAGTACTTC. It translates to CASSLVASTYEQYF.

This chain links TRBV5-1 with TRBJ2-7; 10 bases line up with TRBD2. J was trimmed by 0 bases and V by 1 base; bases with no gene match: 13. This CDR3 contains 19 residues. In germline, CDR1 is SGHRS, CDR2 YFSETQ. The DNA for the CDR3 is TGCGCCAGCAGCTTGAAACCGGCTAGCGGGGGCCTTAGCTCCTACGAGCAGTACTTC. The encoded protein is CASSLKPASGGLSSYEQYF.

This clone was counted a few times. The chain uses TRBV11-3 and TRBJ1-5; no clear D. This CDR3 contains 17 residues. Germline V gives CDR1 SGHNT, CDR2 YENEEA. The germline V and J ends were trimmed by 1 base and 3 bases, with 16 bases remaining between them. CDR3 nucleotides: TGTGCCAGCAGCTTAGGATGGGAAGAGACTATCAATCAGCCCCAGCATTTT. The encoded protein is CASSLGWEETINQPQHF.

The rearrangement uses TRBV3-1 (or the pseudogene TRBV3-2) and TRBJ1-2, with D perhaps matching TRBD1 (5 bases). This CDR3 is built from 16 residues. The V gene's germline CDR1 is LGHDT and CDR2 YNNKEL (reference sequence). Trimming took off 1 base at V and 8 bases at J, with 20 bases between the two ends. The CDR3 protein is CASSQVPDGGRKGYTF. The CDR3 coding sequence is TGTGCCAGCAGCCAAGTGCCGGACGGGGGACGGAAAGGCTACACCTTC.

The chain has TRBV2 and TRBJ1-4, with D possibly being TRBD1 (5 bases). This CDR3 comprises 14 residues. The ends were cut back, 6 bases at V and 5 bases at J, with 13 bases in the middle. Germline CDR1 reads SNHLY; CDR2 reads FYNNEI. In DNA form, the CDR3 reads TGTGCCAGCAGGAACGTTGGGGCCAATGAAAAACTGTTTTTT. It specifies CASRNVGANEKLFF.

The chain carries TRBV3-1 (or the pseudogene TRBV3-2) and TRBJ1-6, with D tentatively TRBD1 (6 bases). CDR1 and CDR2 from the germline V gene are LGHDT and YNNKEL (reference sequence). This CDR3 spans 16 amino acids. V was trimmed by 4 bases and J by 5 bases, leaving 15 bases between them. The CDR3 loop is CASSRAGTQNNSPLHF. The CDR3 DNA reads as TGTGCCAGCAGCCGGGCCGGGACACAAAATAATTCACCCCTCCACTTT.

This chain connects TRBV6-2 or TRBV6-3 to TRBJ2-7, with TRBD2 identical over 7 bases. The junction had 7 bases not matched to a gene; V was cut back by 2 bases and J by 3 bases. The CDR3 totals 15 residues. The germline V gene has CDR1 MNHEY and CDR2 SVGEGT. The CDR3 protein is CASSYGGSGYYEQYF. CDR3 DNA: TGTGCCAGCAGTTACGGGGGTAGCGGGTACTACGAGCAGTACTTC.

V gene TRBV7-9 combines with J gene TRBJ1-3, with TRBD1 matching over 11 bases. The CDR3 loop spans 18 amino acids. The germline V gene encodes CDR1 SEHNR and CDR2 FQNEAQ (reference sequence). V gave up 3 bases and J gave up 0 bases; unmatched junction bases: 7. CDR3 sequence: CASSFIKGQGVSGNTIYF. CDR3 nucleotides: TGTGCCAGCAGCTTTATCAAGGGACAGGGGGTCTCTGGAAACACCATATATTTT. Full variable domain (remainder filled in from reference TRBV7-9 and TRBJ1-3): DTGVSQNPRHKITKRGQNVTFRCDPISEHNRLYWYRQTLGQGPEFLTYFQNEAQLEKSRLLSDRFSAERPKGSFSTLEIQRTEQGDSAMYLCASSFIKGQGVSGNTIYFGEGSWLTVV.

The chain is built from TRBV5-1 and TRBJ2-1; 9 nucleotides align to TRBD2. Germline lookup yields CDR1 SGHRS and CDR2 YFSETQ. The CDR3 totals 16 residues. V lost 2 bases to trimming and J lost 0 bases; unmatched junction nucleotides: 3. The CDR3 DNA reads as TGCGCCAGCAGCTTAGGGACTAGCAACTCCTACAATGAGCAGTTCTTC. Protein sequence: CASSLGTSNSYNEQFF.

The V gene is TRBV2, the J gene TRBJ2-5; 9 positions agree with TRBD1. The CDR3 extends over 14 amino acids. With 6 bases clipped from V and 5 bases from J, the junction kept 7 bases outside the gene matches. Germline V gene sequence: CDR1 SNHLY, CDR2 FYNNEI. This CDR3 reads CASSKGTGWETQYF. The CDR3 nucleotides read TGTGCCAGCAGCAAAGGGACAGGGTGGGAGACCCAGTACTTC. Based on the CDR3 plus reference TRBV2 and TRBJ2-5, the full variable domain is EPEVTQTPSHQVTQMGQEVILRCVPISNHLYFYWYRQILGQKVEFLVSFYNNEISEKSEIFDDQFSVERPDGSNFTLKIRSTKLEDSAMYFCASSKGTGWETQYFGPGTRLLVL.

This chain uses TRBV5-1 with TRBJ1-2, with D uncertain. Germline V lookup: CDR1 SGHRS, CDR2 YFSETQ. The CDR3 runs 13 residues. Trimming took 2 bases from V and 2 from J, leaving 7 bases between them. CDR3 in amino acids: CASSFPGNYGYTF. DNA of the CDR3: TGCGCCAGCAGCTTCCCGGGGAACTATGGCTACACCTTC.

V usage is TRBV5-1 and J usage is TRBJ2-3; TRBD2 matches at 9 bases. V lost 0 bases, J lost 0 bases, and 11 bases stayed unmatched. CDR1 is SGHRS and CDR2 is YFSETQ in the germline V gene. The CDR3 is made up of 19 amino acids. CDR3 in amino acids: CASSLGSGGTFASTDTQYF. For the CDR3, the DNA is TGCGCCAGCAGCTTGGGAAGCGGGGGGACGTTCGCTAGCACAGATACGCAGTATTTT.

The gene calls are TRBV19 and TRBJ1-1; 10 positions match TRBD1. Trimming at V came to 10 bases and at J to 3 bases, leaving 8 bases not matched to a gene. CDR3 size: 14 residues. In germline, CDR1 is LNHDA, CDR2 SQIVND (reference sequence). The CDR3 region has the DNA TGTGCCACACAGACAGGGGGCCGTGACACTGAAGCTTTCTTT. The encoded protein is CATQTGGRDTEAFF. Drawing the rest from reference TRBV19 and TRBJ1-1, the complete variable domain is DGGITQSPKYLFRKEGQNVTLSCEQNLNHDAMYWYRQDPGQGLRLIYYSQIVNDFQKGDIAEGYSVSREKKESFPLTVTSAQKNPTAFYLCATQTGGRDTEAFFGQGTRLTVV.

This CDR3 is CATRQGAINLREAFF. The CDR3 nucleotides read TGTGCCACCAGACAGGGGGCGATCAATTTACGTGAAGCTTTCTTT. V is TRBV10-3 and J is TRBJ1-1, with 10 positions matching TRBD1. Germline V gene sequence: CDR1 ENHRY, CDR2 SYGVKD. J lost 7 bases, V lost 10 bases, and 15 bases had no gene match. This CDR3 has 15 residues.